The 26 T cell receptor beta chains below were found in one sample sequenced in a study of blood T cell repertoires in COVID-19. Libraries were prepared by immunoSEQ multiplex PCR; TCRdb keeps only in-frame clonotypes and omits some of them. The sample contains about 230,000 clones, approximately 84% of which appear only once. Sequenced: peripheral blood. The receptors were gathered from a man in his fifties or sixties with COVID-19, enrolled during active disease.

The chain combines TRBV24-1 with TRBJ2-7; D possibly corresponds to TRBD1 (5 bases). Germline CDR1 and CDR2: KGHDR and SFDVKD. Deletions cut 5 bases from V and 0 bases from J, with 7 bases between. The CDR3 runs to 13 residues. CDR3 bases: TGTGCCACCAGTGGACAGCTCTCCTACGAGCAGTACTTC. It is translated as CATSGQLSYEQYF.

This clone has ten or more counts. The CDR3: CASSQNRGFRAFF. The CDR3 nucleotides are TGTGCCAGCAGCCAAAACCGGGGGTTTAGAGCTTTCTTT. The chain combines TRBV3-1 (or the pseudogene TRBV3-2) with TRBJ1-1; maybe TRBD1 (5 bases). Germline loops: CDR1 LGHDT, CDR2 YNNKEL (reference sequence). This CDR3 is 13 amino acids long. V dropped 2 bases and J dropped 10 bases, with 14 bases sitting between them.

The chain combines TRBV7-2 with TRBJ2-1; 8 bases fit TRBD2. The V gene end was trimmed by 6 bases and the J gene end by 6 bases; junction bases not matched to a gene: 16. Germline V gene lookup returns CDR1 SGHTA and CDR2 FQGNSA. The CDR3 spans 17 residues. The CDR3 here is CASSPRGIGGGSNEQFF. The CDR3 DNA reads TGTGCCAGCAGTCCCCGAGGTATCGGGGGGGGCTCCAATGAGCAGTTCTTC.

The chain carries TRBV5-1 and TRBJ1-4; D possibly corresponds to TRBD1 (5 bases). V was pared by 4 bases and J by 7 bases, with 14 bases between. Per germline, CDR1 SGHRS and CDR2 YFSETQ. The CDR3 is 14 amino acids. The chain's CDR3 is CASSPAGGPEKLFF. The CDR3 nucleotides are TGCGCCAGCAGCCCGGCGGGGGGACCTGAAAAACTGTTTTTT.

Only a few counts were recorded for this clone. This sequence joins TRBV7-2 and TRBJ1-1; TRBD1 aligns across 12 bases. With 6 bases clipped from V and 6 bases from J, the junction kept 8 bases outside the gene matches. CDR3 length: 15 amino acids. Germline V gene lookup returns CDR1 SGHTA and CDR2 FQGNSA. CDR3 nucleotides: TGTGCCAGCAGAGGGGGGACAGGGGGCACGGCTGAAGCTTTCTTT. Protein sequence: CASRGGTGGTAEAFF.

The J gene is TRBJ2-5, the V gene TRBV18; D possibly matches TRBD1 or TRBD2 (5 bases each). The V end was cut by 6 bases, the J end by 2 bases, with 13 bases between. The CDR3 extends over 14 amino acids. CDR1 KGHSH and CDR2 LQKENI come from the germline V gene. CDR3 region: CASSPGSIQETQYF. Written as DNA, the CDR3 is TGTGCCAGCTCTCCAGGGAGTATACAAGAGACCCAGTACTTC. The full variable domain, rest sourced from reference TRBV18 and TRBJ2-5, is NAGVMQNPRHLVRRRGQEARLRCSPMKGHSHVYWYRQLPEEGLKFMVYLQKENIIDESGMPKERFSAEFPKEGPSILRIQQVVRGDSAAYFCASSPGSIQETQYFGPGTRLLVL.

This chain connects TRBV5-5 to TRBJ2-5; 8 nucleotides align to TRBD2. In germline, CDR1 is SGHKS, CDR2 YYEKEE (reference sequence). This CDR3 spans 15 amino acids. With V trimmed by 2 bases and J by 2 bases, 5 bases remained unmatched. CDR3 DNA sequence: TGTGCCAGCAGCTTCCCCGGGGGGGGGCAAGAGACCCAGTACTTC. Its translation is CASSFPGGGQETQYF. The complete variable domain, with remaining parts taken from reference TRBV5-5 and TRBJ2-5, reads DAGVTQSPTHLIKTRGQQVTLRCSPISGHKSVSWYQQVLGQGPQFIFQYYEKEERGRGNFPDRFSARQFPNYSSELNVNALLLGDSALYLCASSFPGGGQETQYFGPGTRLLVL.

V and J are TRBV25-1 and TRBJ1-2, with 12 bases lining up with TRBD1. The CDR3 has 15 amino acids. The V segment lost 6 bases and the J segment 6 bases; nucleotides outside the gene matches: 8. The germline CDR1 and CDR2 sequences are MGHDK and SYGVNS. CDR3 coding DNA: TGTGCCAGCAGCCTAGTGGGACAGGGGGCGGATGGCTACACCTTC. The encoded protein is CASSLVGQGADGYTF.

CDR3 coding DNA: TGTGCCAGTAGTATGGGACAGCGCAACGAGCAGTACTTC. Protein: CASSMGQRNEQYF. The rearrangement joins TRBV19 to TRBJ2-7; TRBD1 agrees at 7 bases. The CDR3 length is 13 residues. V shed 3 bases and J 5 bases; nucleotides not matched to a gene: 4. Germline V gene data show CDR1 as LNHDA and CDR2 as SQIVND (reference sequence).

V and J are TRBV28 and TRBJ2-7; 9 bases line up with TRBD1. The CDR3 totals 15 residues. The junction had 11 bases not matched to a gene; V was cut back by 6 bases and J by 5 bases. Germline CDR1 reads MDHEN; CDR2 reads SYDVKM. CDR3 coding DNA: TGTGCCAGCAGCGACCCGGGACAGGGAGGAGACGAGCAGTACTTC. Its protein is CASSDPGQGGDEQYF.

V gene TRBV11-2 combines with J gene TRBJ2-1; D possibly corresponds to TRBD1 (6 bases). CDR3 length: 15 residues. V was clipped by 0 bases and J by 1 base, with 7 bases between them. The germline V gene has CDR1 SGHAT and CDR2 FQNNGV. The CDR3 nucleotides read TGTGCCAGCAGCTTAGATAGGGGGTCCTACAATGAGCAGTTCTTC. Translation gives CASSLDRGSYNEQFF.

The chain carries TRBV5-6 and TRBJ1-2, with D perhaps matching TRBD1 (6 bases). The length of the CDR3 is 14 residues. Trimming left V 4 bases short and J 3 bases short, with 13 bases between. Germline CDR1 reads SGHDT; CDR2 reads YYEEEE. CDR3 DNA sequence: TGTGCCAGCAGCCCCTTACAGGGAGACTATGGCTACACCTTC. This gives the protein CASSPLQGDYGYTF.

This clone has only a few counts. The V call is TRBV7-9, the J call TRBJ2-1; 8 positions match TRBD2. From germline, CDR1 is SEHNR and CDR2 FQNEAQ (reference sequence). The CDR3 has 14 residues. The junction had 6 bases not matched to a gene; V was cut back by 2 bases and J by 9 bases. In DNA, the CDR3 is TGTGCCAGCAGCTTATCGCGGGAGGAGCTTGAGCAGTTCTTC. Translation: CASSLSREELEQFF.

The rearrangement uses TRBV25-1 and TRBJ1-6; 9 bases fit TRBD1. In germline, CDR1 is MGHDK, CDR2 SYGVNS. This CDR3 comprises 16 residues. After removal of 4 bases from V and 6 bases from J, the junction contained 7 bases not matched to a gene. The CDR3: CASSGLGQGGNSPLHF. CDR3 DNA sequence: TGTGCCAGCAGTGGGCTGGGACAGGGTGGTAATTCACCCCTCCACTTT.

The chain combines TRBV19 with TRBJ1-5; no definite D call. Trimming left V 3 bases short and J 0 bases short, with 15 bases between. The CDR3 loop spans 17 amino acids. CDR1 is LNHDA and CDR2 is SQIVND in the germline V gene (reference sequence). The CDR3 region has the DNA TGTGCCAGTAGTATCGTCGTCACGGGGAATAGCAATCAGCCCCAGCATTTT. Protein sequence: CASSIVVTGNSNQPQHF.

The CDR3 loop reads CASRDKGSQPQHF. In DNA, the CDR3 is TGTGCCAGTAGGGACAAGGGTAGTCAGCCCCAGCATTTT. The chain has TRBV19 and TRBJ1-5, with D perhaps TRBD1 (5 bases). The V gene's germline CDR1 is LNHDA and CDR2 SQIVND (reference sequence). The CDR3 runs to 13 residues. V was trimmed by 6 bases and J by 6 bases, leaving 12 bases between them.

This clone was seen only once. This chain uses TRBV5-6 with TRBJ2-5; TRBD2 matches 12 bases. The CDR3 covers 14 residues. Per germline, CDR1 SGHDT and CDR2 YYEEEE. V gave up 5 bases and J gave up 4 bases; unmatched junction bases: 3. CDR3 protein: CASRTSGSLETQYF. Here the CDR3 DNA reads TGTGCCAGCAGGACTAGCGGGAGTTTAGAGACCCAGTACTTC.

This rearrangement joins TRBV18 to TRBJ1-5, with 10 nucleotides matching TRBD1. The CDR3 length is 15 residues. The V and J ends lost 6 bases and 6 bases, in that order; junction bases with no gene match: 8. CDR1 and CDR2 (germline): KGHSH, LQKENI. For the CDR3, the DNA is TGTGCCAGCTCCCCGGACAGGGGGACGGGTCAGCCCCAGCATTTT. This sequence encodes CASSPDRGTGQPQHF.

The chain combines TRBV7-9 with TRBJ2-3; possible D gene TRBD2, 6 bases. There are 13 residues in the CDR3. CDR1 is SEHNR and CDR2 is FQNEAQ in the germline V gene (reference sequence). Trimming took off 6 bases at V and 2 bases at J, with 9 bases between the two ends. CDR3 in DNA: TGTGCCAGCAGGCGGGAAGTCACAGATACGCAGTATTTT. The encoded protein is CASRREVTDTQYF.

V gene TRBV6-2 or TRBV6-3 combines with J gene TRBJ2-7; 8 bases line up with TRBD2. This CDR3 is built from 17 residues. Trimming took 4 bases from V and 6 from J; bases not matched to a gene: 17. Germline values: CDR1 MNHEY, CDR2 SVGEGT. The DNA for the CDR3 is TGTGCCAGCAGTTTAAGCCCCCTAGGGCGGGGGGAAGGCGAGCAGTACTTC. Protein sequence: CASSLSPLGRGEGEQYF.

The chain has TRBV19 and TRBJ2-5; possible D gene TRBD2, 6 bases. Germline V gene sequence: CDR1 LNHDA, CDR2 SQIVND (reference sequence). Trimming removed 3 bases at V and 6 bases at J, with 17 bases between. There are 15 residues in the CDR3. The chain's CDR3 is CASSMEGDGRKTQYF. The CDR3 bases are TGTGCCAGTAGTATGGAGGGCGACGGGAGAAAGACCCAGTACTTC.

The V gene is TRBV9, the J gene TRBJ1-1; D gene ambiguous. Germline CDR1 reads SGDLS; CDR2 reads YYNGEE. V was cut by 3 bases and J by 4 bases, with 10 bases left in between. The CDR3 has 13 amino acids. The chain's CDR3 is CASSADIPTEAFF. CDR3 DNA: TGTGCCAGCAGCGCCGACATCCCCACTGAAGCTTTCTTT. Together with reference TRBV9 and TRBJ1-1, the CDR3 gives the full variable domain: DSGVTQTPKHLITATGQRVTLRCSPRSGDLSVYWYQQSLDQGLQFLIQYYNGEERAKGNILERFSAQQFPDLHSELNLSSLELGDSALYFCASSADIPTEAFFGQGTRLTVV.

V gene TRBV18 combines with J gene TRBJ2-7, with a tentative D call TRBD1 (6 bases). CDR1 and CDR2 from the germline V gene are KGHSH and LQKENI. This CDR3 comprises 14 residues. Trimming stripped 0 bases from V and 4 bases from J, with 10 bases between. The CDR3 reads CASSPPGDRYEQYF. The CDR3 nucleotides read TGTGCCAGCTCACCACCGGGCGACAGGTACGAGCAGTACTTC.

This sequence joins TRBV7-9 and TRBJ2-2, with D possibly matching TRBD1 (6 bases). The CDR3 extends over 16 amino acids. Trimming left V 5 bases short and J 5 bases short, with 18 bases between. Germline V gene data show CDR1 as SEHNR and CDR2 as FQNEAQ (reference sequence). CDR3: CASSPGARGVTGELFF. In DNA, the CDR3 is TGTGCCAGCAGCCCAGGGGCCAGGGGAGTTACCGGGGAGCTGTTTTTT.

The chain carries TRBV30 and TRBJ2-3; TRBD2 agrees at 9 bases. Trimming at V came to 3 bases and at J to 3 bases, leaving 13 bases not matched to a gene. Germline V gene sequence: CDR1 GTSNPN, CDR2 SVGIG (reference sequence). The CDR3 runs 17 residues. The CDR3 is CAWRSKGLAGLTDTQYF. CDR3 in DNA: TGTGCCTGGAGATCAAAGGGACTAGCTGGTTTGACAGATACGCAGTATTTT.

The chain has TRBV12-3 or TRBV12-4 and TRBJ1-2; no reliable D call. The CDR3 consists of 13 residues. Trimming shortened V by 3 bases and J by 3 bases, and 8 bases separated the two germline ends. The CDR3 bases are TGTGCCAGCAGTTTCAGCGTGGACTATGGCTACACCTTC. Translating gives CASSFSVDYGYTF.